Detailed here is one T cell receptor (beta chain). The antigen this receptor binds is unknown. No base quality information exists; no much larger clone differs at one position. The data stem from a study of regulatory and conventional T cells in breast cancer (dated by TCRdb to 2015 to 2017). The CDR3 numbers 14 residues from cysteine through phenylalanine. Only the CDR3 portion is preserved as DNA: 42 bases, with reading frame beginning at the first base. V lost 6 bases and J lost 3 bases; the stretch between them is 14 bases long. To prepare the library, PCR was applied. The listed sequencing device is Illumina MiSeq. TCRdb reran the public reads through fastp at Q25 and MiXCR, keeping productive beta chains. When rows share a CDR3 protein, they turn into one entry using the most common DNA and genes. The sample includes around 15,000 distinct CDR3 sequences, with around a third observed a single time. The ten largest clones capture roughly 1.5% of the sample.

The chain is made from TRBV12-3 or TRBV12-4 and TRBJ1-1; a weak D assignment points to TRBD1 (5 bases agree). Sequenced input: conventional T cells from blood. The source is a female donor in good health. The CDR3 protein: CASRPDTGYTEAFF. The sequenced DNA is TGTGCCAGCAGACCGGACACGGGTTACACTGAAGCTTTCTTT.